This passage covers 5 T cell receptor beta chains from one sample sequenced in a study of T cells in localized non-small cell lung cancer. Generated by immunoSEQ multiplex PCR, the TCRdb table keeps only in-frame clones and is missing some. Here the sample spans more than 50,000 clones, around four fifths being singletons. The material sequenced was peripheral blood, taken before any cancer treatment. Receptors were obtained from a female donor older than 55 with stage II squamous cell lung carcinoma.

The rearrangement links TRBV7-6 to TRBJ2-1; perhaps D is TRBD1 or TRBD2 (5 bases each). The CDR3 is 12 residues long. Germline V gene sequence: CDR1 SGHVS, CDR2 FNYEAQ. With 5 bases removed from V and 6 bases from J, the gap between germline ends came to 8 bases. The chain's CDR3 is CASSQRGNEQFF. The CDR3 DNA reads TGTGCCAGCAGCCAGAGGGGCAATGAGCAGTTCTTC.

About this clone itself: One end of the junction does not line up with germline, which may come from a read error. The chain links TRBV19 to TRBJ1-5; perhaps TRBD1 as D (6 bases). This CDR3 has 16 residues. Germline V gene sequence: CDR1 LNHDA, CDR2 SQIVND (reference sequence). For the CDR3, the DNA is TGTGCCAGTCAATCAGAAGGGAACAGGGTCAATCCGCCCCAGCATTTT. As protein: CASQSEGNRVNPPQHF.

On this clone itself: The same CDR3 can be traced to other DNA sequences in this sample. This sequence joins TRBV19 and TRBJ2-2, with a weak D call TRBD2 (6 bases). Germline assignment: CDR1 LNHDA and CDR2 SQIVND (reference sequence). The CDR3 has 14 residues. The V and J ends lost 4 bases and 0 bases respectively, with 6 bases between them. The CDR3 sequence is CASSRGANTGELFF. The CDR3 nucleotides read TGTGCCAGTAGTAGGGGGGCGAACACCGGGGAGCTGTTTTTT.

The J gene is TRBJ2-7, the V gene TRBV6-1; no definite D call. There are 15 residues in the CDR3. Germline CDR1 MNHNS, CDR2 SASEGT. With 6 bases removed from V and 4 bases from J, the gap between germline ends came to 19 bases. CDR3 DNA: TGTGCCAGCAGCGCAACTTGGGATTCCCAGTACGAGCAGTACTTC. It yields the protein CASSATWDSQYEQYF.

This clone occurred a few times. The rearrangement uses TRBV7-6 and TRBJ2-5, with 12 bases lining up with TRBD2. With 1 base clipped from V and 3 bases from J, the junction kept 9 bases outside the gene matches. The germline CDR1 and CDR2 sequences are SGHVS and FNYEAQ. The CDR3 has 18 residues. The CDR3 coding sequence is TGTGCCAGCAGCTTAGGAACTAGCGGGGGGCGTGCCAAAGAGACCCAGTACTTC. Translating gives CASSLGTSGGRAKETQYF.